This record covers a single T cell receptor (beta chain). These data are taken from a study of blood T cell repertoires in COVID-19. At the level of the study: Samples of COVID-19 (acute and convalescent) were obtained from the United States, Italy and Spain. From T cells, B-cell-depleted T cells, or PBMCs came the material, which was cDNA or gDNA.

Germline assignment: CDR1 KGHDR and CDR2 SFDVKD. V lost 7 bases and J lost 1, with 10 bases in between. The CDR3 loop spans 15 amino acids. In the source study's methods: Nucleated cell counts were estimated from reference gene primer amplification. Data came from immunoSEQ multiplex PCR; TCRdb stores just in-frame clones and leaves some out. V, J and clone size derive from that table, while D and trimming were established from the DNA sequence. The table includes some 250,000 clones, around 90% detected once. The V and J genes are TRBV24-1 and TRBJ2-6; D might be TRBD1 (6 bases). The sequence came from a middle-aged woman who had recovered from COVID-19. The specimen was peripheral blood. Here the CDR3 DNA reads TGTGCCACCAGGGGGGCGGTTTCTGGGGCCAACGTCCTGACTTTC. Residues: CATRGAVSGANVLTF.